This T cell receptor beta chain was captured by sequencing in a study of PD-L1 blockade in urothelial cancer. CDR3 length: 17 residues. The germline V gene has CDR1 SGHRS and CDR2 YFSETQ. The ends lost 3 bases at V and 0 bases at J; junction bases unmatched: 4. The number of samples from each patient was between 1 and 8, taken pretreatment and on-treatment. TCRdb keeps only in-frame clones here, not all; method: immunoSEQ multiplex PCR. The repertoire has 55,000 to 70,000 clones, almost 85% of them found once; the top ten carry 3.5% to 4.5%. This clonotype was sampled from a man between 65 and 85 years old with urothelial cancer. The material sequenced was PBMCs, taken around atezolizumab (anti-PD-L1) treatment. This chain connects TRBV5-1 to TRBJ2-5, with 14 bases identical to TRBD2. CDR3 DNA: TGCGCCAGCAGCTGGGGACTAGCGGGAGTAAACCAAGAGACCCAGTACTTC. Translation: CASSWGLAGVNQETQYF.